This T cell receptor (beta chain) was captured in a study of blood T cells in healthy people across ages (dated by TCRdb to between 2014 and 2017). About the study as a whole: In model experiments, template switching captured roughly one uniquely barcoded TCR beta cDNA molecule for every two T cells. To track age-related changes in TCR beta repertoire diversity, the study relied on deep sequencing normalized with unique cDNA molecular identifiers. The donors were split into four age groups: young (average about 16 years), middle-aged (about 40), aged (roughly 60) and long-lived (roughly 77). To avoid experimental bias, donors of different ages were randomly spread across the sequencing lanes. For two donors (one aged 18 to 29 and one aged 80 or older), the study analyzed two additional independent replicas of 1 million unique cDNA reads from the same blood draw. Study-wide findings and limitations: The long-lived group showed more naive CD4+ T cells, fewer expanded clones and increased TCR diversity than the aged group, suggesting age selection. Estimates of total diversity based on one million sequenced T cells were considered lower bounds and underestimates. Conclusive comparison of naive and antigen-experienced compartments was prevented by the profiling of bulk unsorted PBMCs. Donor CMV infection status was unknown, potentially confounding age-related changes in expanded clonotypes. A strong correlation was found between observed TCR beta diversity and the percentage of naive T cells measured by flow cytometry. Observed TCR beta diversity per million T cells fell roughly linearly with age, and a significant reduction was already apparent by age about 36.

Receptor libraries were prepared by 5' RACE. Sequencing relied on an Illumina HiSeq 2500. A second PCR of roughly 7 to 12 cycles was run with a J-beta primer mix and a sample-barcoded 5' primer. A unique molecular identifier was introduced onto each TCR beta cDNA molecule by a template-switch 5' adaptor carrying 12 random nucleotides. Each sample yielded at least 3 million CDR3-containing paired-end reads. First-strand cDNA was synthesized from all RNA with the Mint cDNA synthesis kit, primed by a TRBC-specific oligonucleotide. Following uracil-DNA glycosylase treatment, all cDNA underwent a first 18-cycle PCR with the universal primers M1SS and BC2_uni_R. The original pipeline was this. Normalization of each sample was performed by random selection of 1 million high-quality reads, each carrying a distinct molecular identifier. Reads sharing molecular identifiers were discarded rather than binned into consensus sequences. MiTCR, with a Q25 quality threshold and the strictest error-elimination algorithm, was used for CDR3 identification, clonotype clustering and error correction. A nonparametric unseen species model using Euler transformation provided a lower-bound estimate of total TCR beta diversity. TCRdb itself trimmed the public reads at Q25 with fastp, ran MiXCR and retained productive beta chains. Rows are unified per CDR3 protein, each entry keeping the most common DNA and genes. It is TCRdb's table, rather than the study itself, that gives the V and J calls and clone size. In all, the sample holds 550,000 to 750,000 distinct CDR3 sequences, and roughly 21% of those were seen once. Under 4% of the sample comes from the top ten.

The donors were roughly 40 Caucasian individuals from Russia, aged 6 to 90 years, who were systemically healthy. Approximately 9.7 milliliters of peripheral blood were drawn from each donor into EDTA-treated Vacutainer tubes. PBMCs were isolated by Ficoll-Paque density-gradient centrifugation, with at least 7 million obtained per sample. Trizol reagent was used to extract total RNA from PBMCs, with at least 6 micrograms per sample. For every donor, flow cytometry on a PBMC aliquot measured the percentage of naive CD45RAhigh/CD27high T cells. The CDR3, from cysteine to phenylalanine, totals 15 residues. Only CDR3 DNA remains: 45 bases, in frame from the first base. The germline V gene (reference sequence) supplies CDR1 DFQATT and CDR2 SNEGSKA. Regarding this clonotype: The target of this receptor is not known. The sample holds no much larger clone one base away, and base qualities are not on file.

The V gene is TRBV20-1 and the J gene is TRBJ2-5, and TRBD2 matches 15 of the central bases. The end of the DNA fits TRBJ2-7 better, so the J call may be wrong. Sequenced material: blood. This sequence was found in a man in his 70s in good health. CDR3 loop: CSALGLAGGPSEQYF. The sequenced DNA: TGCAGTGCTCTCGGACTAGCGGGAGGGCCATCCGAGCAGTACTTC.